These 31 T cell receptor beta chains were sequenced from one sample in a study of blood T cell repertoires in COVID-19. TCRdb's table, derived via immunoSEQ multiplex PCR, lists solely in-frame clones and lacks some. The data hold approximately 200,000 clones, with 80% to 90% observed a single time. Material for sequencing was PBMCs or T cells enriched from blood (not recorded which). The origin of the receptors is a woman in her late teens or twenties in a cohort exposed to, infected with or recovered from COVID-19 (not recorded which).

The V and J genes are TRBV29-1 and TRBJ2-2, with unresolved D. The CDR3 is made up of 14 amino acids. V gave up 0 bases and J gave up 4 bases, with 9 bases separating them. Germline CDR1 reads SQVTM; CDR2 reads ANQGSEA. In DNA, the CDR3 is TGCAGCGTTGAAGAAGAGGTTCCCACCGGGGAGCTGTTTTTT. This encodes CSVEEEVPTGELFF.

This chain links TRBV10-2 with TRBJ1-5; D gene ambiguous. The CDR3 length is 14 residues. The germline V gene has CDR1 WSHSY and CDR2 SAAADI. The V end was cut by 0 bases, the J end by 4 bases, with 7 bases between. In DNA, the CDR3 is TGCGCCAGCAGTGAGTCGGGCAGAAATCAGCCCCAGCATTTT. It encodes CASSESGRNQPQHF.

This chain joins TRBV7-2 and TRBJ2-4; 9 nucleotides agree with TRBD1. The CDR3 spans 13 residues. CDR1 is SGHTA and CDR2 is FQGNSA in the germline V gene. After removal of 5 bases from V and 7 bases from J, the junction contained 3 bases not matched to a gene. The CDR3, as DNA: TGTGCCAGCAGCCCAGACAGGGGGAACATTCAGTACTTC. It encodes CASSPDRGNIQYF.

The chain uses TRBV6-5 and TRBJ2-7; perhaps TRBD2 as D (6 bases). Trimming cost V 2 bases and J 0 bases, with 8 bases left between them. The CDR3 sequence is 14 residues long. Germline V gives CDR1 MNHEY, CDR2 SVGAGI. The CDR3: CASSYAGFSYEQYF. In DNA form, the CDR3 reads TGTGCCAGCAGTTACGCGGGGTTCTCCTACGAGCAGTACTTC.

This chain uses TRBV6-5 with TRBJ2-7; no clear D. The CDR3 loop spans 14 amino acids. V was cut by 0 bases and J by 2 bases, with 8 bases left in between. Germline CDR1 and CDR2: MNHEY and SVGAGI. The CDR3 sequence: CASSYSMAAYEQYF. CDR3 sequence (DNA): TGTGCCAGCAGTTACTCGATGGCGGCCTACGAGCAGTACTTC.

The rearrangement uses TRBV4-2 and TRBJ2-7, with D unresolved. This CDR3 has 14 residues. Germline CDR1 LGHNA, CDR2 YNFKEQ. V was pared by 0 bases and J by 0 bases, with 6 bases between. CDR3 residues: CASSQEPRSYEQYF. In DNA form, the CDR3 reads TGTGCCAGCAGCCAAGAACCGCGCTCCTACGAGCAGTACTTC.

Here the CDR3 reads CASSPSRSNSPLHF. For the CDR3, the DNA is TGTGCCAGCAGTCCCTCGAGGAGTAATTCACCCCTCCACTTT. The chain recombines TRBV6-6 with TRBJ1-6; no clear D gene. The germline V and J ends were trimmed by 5 bases and 6 bases, with 11 bases remaining between them. The CDR3 has 14 amino acids. CDR1 is MNHNY and CDR2 is SVGAGI in the germline V gene (reference sequence).

This clone appeared a single time. This sequence joins TRBV18 and TRBJ1-2; D unclear. V was pared by 0 bases and J by 2 bases, with 7 bases between. The CDR3 loop spans 14 amino acids. The germline V gene has CDR1 KGHSH and CDR2 LQKENI. The CDR3 reads CASSPPAQNYGYTF. For the CDR3, the DNA is TGTGCCAGCTCACCACCGGCACAGAACTATGGCTACACCTTC.

The V and J genes are TRBV6-2 or TRBV6-3 and TRBJ2-2; D not certain. The V and J ends lost 4 bases and 2 bases respectively, with 5 bases between them. Per germline, CDR1 MNHEY and CDR2 SVGEGT. The CDR3 length is 13 residues. This chain's CDR3 is CASSLLNTGELFF. The CDR3 DNA is TGTGCCAGCAGTTTGCTAAACACCGGGGAGCTGTTTTTT.

This chain links TRBV11-2 with TRBJ2-3; 14 bases agree with TRBD2. This CDR3 is 18 amino acids long. V shed 1 base and J 6 bases; nucleotides not matched to a gene: 9. Germline V gene lookup returns CDR1 SGHAT and CDR2 FQNNGV. The CDR3 nucleotides are TGTGCCAGCAGCTTAGCGGTGACTAGCGGGAGGGCCCGGGATACGCAGTATTTT. Protein: CASSLAVTSGRARDTQYF.

The rearrangement uses TRBV5-1 and TRBJ2-5; maybe TRBD2 (5 bases). V shed 1 base and J shed 5 bases, with 15 bases lying between them. CDR3 length: 15 residues. The germline V gene encodes CDR1 SGHRS and CDR2 YFSETQ. CDR3 DNA: TGCGCCAGCAGCTTGAACTCGGGGAGTGTGGAGACCCAGTACTTC. Protein product: CASSLNSGSVETQYF.

The chain employs TRBV9 and TRBJ1-5; unclear D gene. Germline lookup yields CDR1 SGDLS and CDR2 YYNGEE. The CDR3 has 20 residues. The V end lost 0 bases, the J end lost 5 bases, and 27 bases lay between the germline ends. The CDR3 sequence: CASSVEVRRINVSIDQPQHF. In nucleotides, the CDR3 is TGTGCCAGCAGCGTAGAAGTAAGGAGGATAAACGTCTCTATTGATCAGCCCCAGCATTTT. Drawing the rest from reference TRBV9 and TRBJ1-5, the complete variable domain is DSGVTQTPKHLITATGQRVTLRCSPRSGDLSVYWYQQSLDQGLQFLIQYYNGEERAKGNILERFSAQQFPDLHSELNLSSLELGDSALYFCASSVEVRRINVSIDQPQHFGDGTRLSIL.

The chain is built from TRBV5-1 and TRBJ1-4, with 7 nucleotides matching TRBD1. CDR3 size: 14 residues. From germline, CDR1 is SGHRS and CDR2 YFSETQ. Losses at the gene ends were 0 bases for V and 8 bases for J; bases not matched to a gene: 4. CDR3: CASSLGDSGEKLFF. The DNA for the CDR3 is TGCGCCAGCAGCTTGGGGGACAGTGGCGAAAAACTGTTTTTT.

The V call is TRBV3-1 (or the pseudogene TRBV3-2), the J call TRBJ1-2; the match to TRBD1 covers 7 bases. V lost 4 bases to trimming and J lost 3 bases; unmatched junction nucleotides: 8. The CDR3 loop spans 15 amino acids. Germline V gene sequence: CDR1 LGHDT, CDR2 YNNKEL (reference sequence). The CDR3: CASSPSDRRHYGYTF. The CDR3 coding sequence is TGTGCCAGCAGCCCCTCGGACAGGAGGCACTATGGCTACACCTTC.

The chain's CDR3 is CASSPEARGKEKLFF. CDR3 sequence (DNA): TGCGCCAGCAGCCCCGAGGCCAGGGGAAAGGAAAAACTGTTTTTT. The chain uses TRBV5-1 and TRBJ1-4, with D perhaps TRBD1 (6 bases). This CDR3 is built from 15 residues. CDR1 is SGHRS and CDR2 is YFSETQ in the germline V gene. V was trimmed by 4 bases and J by 8 bases, leaving 18 bases between them.

The J gene is TRBJ1-2, the V gene TRBV6-6; the D gene is possibly TRBD1 (5 bases). The CDR3 is 14 residues long. Trimming shortened V by 4 bases and J by 1 base, and 10 bases separated the two germline ends. CDR1 is MNHNY and CDR2 is SVGAGI in the germline V gene (reference sequence). The CDR3, as DNA: TGTGCCAGCAGTTTCCGGGGGATTAACTATGGCTACACCTTC. This gives the protein CASSFRGINYGYTF.

The rearrangement uses TRBV24-1 and TRBJ1-1; D gene uncertain. The germline CDR1 and CDR2 sequences are KGHDR and SFDVKD. This CDR3 has 13 amino acids. The ends were cut back, 4 bases at V and 10 bases at J, with 15 bases in the middle. The CDR3 reads CATSERGNARAFF. The CDR3 DNA sequence: TGTGCCACCAGTGAACGGGGTAACGCTAGAGCTTTCTTT.

This chain links TRBV6-5 with TRBJ1-6; tentatively, D is TRBD1 (6 bases). Trimming took 6 bases from V and 10 from J, leaving 19 bases between them. The CDR3 has 15 residues. Germline V gene data show CDR1 as MNHEY and CDR2 as SVGAGI. CDR3: CASSSVGGLRSPLHF. Here the CDR3 DNA reads TGTGCCAGCAGCTCCGTAGGGGGTTTGCGATCACCCCTCCACTTT.

This chain connects TRBV5-4 to TRBJ2-3, with 10 positions matching TRBD2. V gave up 1 base and J gave up 5 bases; unmatched junction bases: 7. CDR3 length: 16 amino acids. Germline CDR1 reads SGHNT; CDR2 reads YYREEE (reference sequence). The CDR3 protein is CASSLSLAGVEDTQYF. The CDR3 DNA reads TGTGCCAGCAGCTTGTCCCTAGCGGGGGTCGAAGATACGCAGTATTTT.

The chain joins TRBV5-1 to TRBJ2-3, with 10 bases identical to TRBD2. The trim removed 3 bases at V and 3 bases at J, leaving 13 bases unmatched. This CDR3 has 18 residues. Per the germline V gene, CDR1 is SGHRS and CDR2 is YFSETQ. The CDR3 nucleotides are TGCGCCAGCAGCTCAAAAATAGCGGGAGGACTTAATACAGATACGCAGTATTTT. It specifies CASSSKIAGGLNTDTQYF.

CDR3 sequence reads: CASTRTGDGYTF. The DNA of the CDR3 is TGTGCCAGTACCAGGACAGGGGATGGCTACACCTTC. The chain combines TRBV19 with TRBJ1-2; TRBD1 agrees at 9 bases. This CDR3 comprises 12 residues. With V trimmed by 7 bases and J by 6 bases, 3 bases remained unmatched. Germline CDR1 is LNHDA and CDR2 is SQIVND (reference sequence). The full variable domain, its missing parts supplied by reference TRBV19 and TRBJ1-2, is DGGITQSPKYLFRKEGQNVTLSCEQNLNHDAMYWYRQDPGQGLRLIYYSQIVNDFQKGDIAEGYSVSREKKESFPLTVTSAQKNPTAFYLCASTRTGDGYTFGSGTRLTVV.

The rearrangement joins TRBV29-1 to TRBJ1-1, with D maybe TRBD1 (6 bases). V was trimmed by 6 bases and J by 2 bases, leaving 19 bases between them. This CDR3 has 15 residues. Germline CDR1 SQVTM, CDR2 ANQGSEA. The CDR3 nucleotides read TGCAGCGTCGTTGGCGCAGGGGCGACAAACACTGAAGCTTTCTTT. This gives the protein CSVVGAGATNTEAFF.

This clone was picked up a small number of times. The chain joins TRBV5-1 to TRBJ1-2, with D possibly matching TRBD1 (5 bases). Germline CDR1 is SGHRS and CDR2 is YFSETQ. This CDR3 is 14 amino acids long. The V gene lost 4 bases and the J gene lost 1 base, with 11 bases spanning the gap. The DNA for the CDR3 is TGCGCCAGCAGCACAGGAGATCGTAACTATGGCTACACCTTC. This translates into CASSTGDRNYGYTF.

The chain is built from TRBV9 and TRBJ1-4; TRBD1 might be the D (5 bases). The germline V and J ends were trimmed by 4 bases and 10 bases, with 14 bases remaining between them. The CDR3 loop spans 13 amino acids. Looked up from germline, CDR1 is SGDLS and CDR2 is YYNGEE. The CDR3 coding sequence is TGTGCCAGCAGCTCGGAGGGGTTAGGAAAACTGTTTTTT. Residues: CASSSEGLGKLFF. Complete variable domain (other parts from reference TRBV9 and TRBJ1-4): DSGVTQTPKHLITATGQRVTLRCSPRSGDLSVYWYQQSLDQGLQFLIQYYNGEERAKGNILERFSAQQFPDLHSELNLSSLELGDSALYFCASSSEGLGKLFFGSGTQLSVL.

The chain is built from TRBV3-1 (or the pseudogene TRBV3-2) and TRBJ1-6; no definite D call. Germline-derived CDR1 and CDR2 are LGHDT and YNNKEL (reference sequence). Trimming left V 3 bases short and J 9 bases short, with 6 bases between. This CDR3 contains 12 residues. The CDR3 reads CASSHELSPLHF. The DNA for the CDR3 is TGTGCCAGCAGCCATGAACTTTCACCCCTCCACTTT.

CDR3 amino acids: CASSDHRGQVEQFF. DNA of the CDR3: TGCGCCAGCAGTGACCACAGGGGGCAAGTTGAGCAGTTCTTC. The rearrangement joins TRBV10-1 to TRBJ2-1; 9 bases fit TRBD1. V shed 3 bases, J shed 9 bases, and the junction held 6 bases outside the gene matches. The CDR3 is 14 amino acids. Germline lookup yields CDR1 WNHNN and CDR2 SYGVQD (reference sequence).

V gene TRBV21-1 combines with J gene TRBJ1-5; TRBD1 is taken as the D call from the table, unchecked against the DNA. TRBV21-1 is a pseudogene locus. This CDR3 has 11 amino acids. The CDR3: CASKAGQPQHF. The CDR3 DNA follows: TGTGCCAGCAAGGCAGGTCAGCCCCAGCATTTT.

The CDR3 protein is CASRRGEGEPQHF. The CDR3 bases are TGCGCCAGCAGGAGGGGGGAGGGAGAGCCCCAGCATTTT. The chain combines TRBV5-1 with TRBJ1-5; weak D call: TRBD1 (6 bases). There are 13 residues in the CDR3. Looked up from germline, CDR1 is SGHRS and CDR2 is YFSETQ. Between the trimmed V and J ends, which lost 5 bases and 8 bases, there was a span of 14 bases.

Note on this clone: One junction end does not reproduce the germline sequence, and a read error may be involved. The V call is TRBV2, the J call TRBJ1-1; no definite D call. This CDR3 is built from 12 residues. Germline V lookup: CDR1 SNHLY, CDR2 FYNNEI. CDR3 DNA sequence: TGTGCCAGCAGAGAAGTAGTCGCTGAAGCTTTCTTT. Encoded protein: CASREVVAEAFF. Complete variable domain (other parts from reference TRBV2 and TRBJ1-1): EPEVTQTPSHQVTQMGQEVILRCVPISNHLYFYWYRQILGQKVEFLVSFYNNEISEKSEIFDDQFSVERPDGSNFTLKIRSTKLEDSAMYFCASREVVAEAFFGQGTRLTVV.

The V gene is TRBV2, the J gene TRBJ1-2; TRBD1 matches 9 bases. Per germline, CDR1 SNHLY and CDR2 FYNNEI. V trimming: 10 bases; J trimming: 5 bases; junction bases outside the gene matches: 8. The CDR3 contains 13 residues. The CDR3 DNA follows: TGTGCCATCAGGACAGGGGCGAAATATGGCTACACCTTC. Translating gives CAIRTGAKYGYTF.

V usage is TRBV3-1 (or the pseudogene TRBV3-2) and J usage is TRBJ1-1, with D perhaps TRBD1 (5 bases). This CDR3 is 13 amino acids long. CDR1 is LGHDT and CDR2 is YNNKEL in the germline V gene (reference sequence). V was pared by 3 bases and J by 6 bases, with 11 bases between. DNA of the CDR3: TGTGCCAGCAGCCAGGGGGGAGTGGCTGAAGCTTTCTTT. Residues: CASSQGGVAEAFF.